This record covers a single T cell receptor beta chain. The table came from immunoSEQ multiplex PCR; TCRdb's copy has only in-frame clones and leaves some out. The repertoire holds 69,000 or so clones, 85% to 95% seen once, with just under 2% in the top ten. This CDR3 comprises 15 residues. Germline V gene data show CDR1 as SGHAT and CDR2 as FQNNGV. V dropped 0 bases and J dropped 0 bases, with 6 bases sitting between them. The data belong to a study of T cell changes during pregnancy in multiple sclerosis. This chain connects TRBV11-2 to TRBJ1-3; unclear D gene. The TCR was taken from a female donor in good health, enrolled as a control in a pregnancy study. Sequenced here: peripheral blood, sampled in the third trimester of pregnancy. The CDR3 sequence is CASSLDPVSGNTIYF. CDR3 nucleotide sequence: TGTGCCAGCAGCTTAGATCCCGTCTCTGGAAACACCATATATTTT.